What follows describes a single T cell receptor beta chain. Its antigen is unknown. TCRdb independently ran MiXCR on the RT-PCR reads; one entry per CDR3 protein. The sample records approximately 680,000 distinct CDR3 sequences, approximately 14% being singletons. The data belong to a study of response to subunit inactivated influenza vaccine. General study findings and limits: Authors suggested few new T cells are recruited by each seasonal influenza vaccination.

The CDR3 is 15 residues long. Germline V gives CDR1 SGHAT, CDR2 FQNNGV. Deletions cut 3 bases from V and 7 bases from J, with 13 bases between. The input for sequencing was PBMCs from blood, taken roughly 12 days after vaccination. This sequence joins TRBV11-2 and TRBJ1-6, with D possibly matching TRBD1 (6 bases). This clonotype was obtained from a man between 50 and 59 years old who received an inactivated influenza vaccine. The CDR3 nucleotides are TGTGCCAGCAGCTTCGCAGAGCAGGGGAATTCACCCCTCCACTTT. As protein: CASSFAEQGNSPLHF.